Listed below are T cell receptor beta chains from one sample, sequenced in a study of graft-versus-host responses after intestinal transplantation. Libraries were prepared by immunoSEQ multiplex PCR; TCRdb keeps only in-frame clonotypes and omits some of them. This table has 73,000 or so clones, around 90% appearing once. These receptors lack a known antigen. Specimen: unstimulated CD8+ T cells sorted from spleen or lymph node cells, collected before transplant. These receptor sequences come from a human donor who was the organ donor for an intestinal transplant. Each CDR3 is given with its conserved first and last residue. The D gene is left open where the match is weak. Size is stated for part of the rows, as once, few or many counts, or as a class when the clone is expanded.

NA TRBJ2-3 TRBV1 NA CTSSQDLMGAADTQYF TGCACCAGCAGCCAAGATCTTATGGGGGCCGCAGATACGCAGTATTTT
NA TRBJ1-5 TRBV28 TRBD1 CASSPSQGADGLAPQHF TGTGCCAGCAGTCCTTCCCAGGGGGCAGACGGGTTGGCGCCCCAGCATTTT
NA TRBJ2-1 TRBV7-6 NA CASSPRGYEQFF TGTGCCAGCAGCCCCCGAGGATACGAGCAGTTCTTC
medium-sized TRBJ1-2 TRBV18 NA CASSPPGQIGYGYTF TGTGCCAGCTCACCACCGGGGCAAATAGGCTATGGCTACACCTTC
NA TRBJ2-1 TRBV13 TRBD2 CASSTSGGFGNEQFF TGTGCCAGCAGCACTAGCGGGGGGTTCGGTAATGAGCAGTTCTTC
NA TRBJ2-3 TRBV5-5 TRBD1 CASSSLRTGGFTDTQYF TGTGCCAGCAGCTCCCTTCGGACAGGGGGCTTCACAGATACGCAGTATTTT
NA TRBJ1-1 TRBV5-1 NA CASSLGTVRNTEAFF TGCGCCAGCAGCTTGGGAACGGTACGGAACACTGAAGCTTTCTTT
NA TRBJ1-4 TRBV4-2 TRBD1 CASRGNAGQLNEKLFF TGTGCCAGCAGGGGAAACGCGGGACAGCTAAATGAAAAACTGTTTTTT
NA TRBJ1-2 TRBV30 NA CAWSVGSGVTYGYTF TGTGCCTGGAGTGTAGGATCAGGGGTGACTTATGGCTACACCTTC
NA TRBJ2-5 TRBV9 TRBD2 CASSPSGGGILGTQYF TGTGCCAGCAGCCCTAGCGGGGGCGGGATTCTTGGGACCCAGTACTTC
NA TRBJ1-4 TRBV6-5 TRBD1 CASSYSSAGGEKLFF TGTGCCAGCAGTTACTCGAGTGCAGGGGGTGAAAAACTGTTTTTT
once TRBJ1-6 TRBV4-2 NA CASSQDETGTVYNSPLHF TGTGCCAGCAGCCAAGACGAAACAGGGACGGTTTATAATTCACCCCTCCACTTT
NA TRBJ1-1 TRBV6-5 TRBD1 CASSQGVASTEAFF TGTGCCAGCAGTCAGGGGGTTGCGAGCACTGAAGCTTTCTTT
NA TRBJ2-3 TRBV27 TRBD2 CASSVGTSGSTDTQYF TGTGCCAGCAGTGTCGGGACTAGCGGGAGCACAGATACGCAGTATTTT
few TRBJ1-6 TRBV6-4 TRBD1 CASSEGTGVHSPLHF TGTGCCAGCAGTGAAGGTACAGGGGTTCATTCACCCCTCCACTTT
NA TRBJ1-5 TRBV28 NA CASSLSRTGNQPQHF TGTGCCAGCAGTTTATCCCGGACAGGCAATCAGCCCCAGCATTTT
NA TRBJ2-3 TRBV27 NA CASSLHSGLEDTQYF TGTGCCAGCAGTTTGCACAGCGGGTTGGAAGATACGCAGTATTTT
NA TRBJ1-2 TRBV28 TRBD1 CATSFIGTDYGYTF TGTGCCACATCTTTTATCGGGACAGACTATGGCTACACCTTC
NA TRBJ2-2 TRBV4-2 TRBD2 CASSQDRLAAGELFF TGTGCCAGCAGCCAAGATCGACTAGCGGCTGGGGAGCTGTTTTTT
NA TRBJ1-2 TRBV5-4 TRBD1 CASSSATGDYGYTF TGTGCCAGCAGCTCAGCCACAGGGGACTATGGCTACACCTTC
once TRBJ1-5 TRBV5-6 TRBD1 CASSLLQGNQPQHF TGTGCCAGCAGCTTGTTACAGGGGAATCAGCCCCAGCATTTT
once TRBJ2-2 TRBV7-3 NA CASSLSEGAGELFF TGTGCCAGCAGCTTAAGTGAAGGGGCCGGGGAGCTGTTTTTT
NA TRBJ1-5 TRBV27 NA CASSLGAGYSNQPQHF TGTGCCAGCAGCTTGGGGGCAGGGTATAGCAATCAGCCCCAGCATTTT
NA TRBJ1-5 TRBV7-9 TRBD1 CASSPGTGDSNQPQHF TGTGCCAGCAGCCCAGGGACAGGCGATAGCAATCAGCCCCAGCATTTT
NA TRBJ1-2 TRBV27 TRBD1 CASSSIQGNGYGYTF TGTGCCAGCAGTTCTATACAGGGGAATGGCTATGGCTACACCTTC
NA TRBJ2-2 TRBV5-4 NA CASSLVRTENTGELFF TGTGCCAGCAGCTTGGTTAGGACAGAAAACACCGGGGAGCTGTTTTTT
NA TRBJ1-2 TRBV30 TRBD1 CAWSVRTGGFGYTF TGTGCCTGGAGTGTCAGGACAGGGGGTTTCGGCTACACCTTC
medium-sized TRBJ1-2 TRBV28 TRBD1 CASTPIGTDYGYTF TGTGCCAGCACCCCTATTGGGACAGACTATGGCTACACCTTC
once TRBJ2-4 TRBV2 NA CASYQGFQNIQYF TGTGCCAGTTATCAGGGATTCCAAAACATTCAGTACTTC
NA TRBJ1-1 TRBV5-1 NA CASRETQGLIDEAFF TGCGCCAGCAGGGAAACGCAGGGGTTGATTGATGAAGCTTTCTTT
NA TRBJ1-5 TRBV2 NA CASSEVGLPHNQPQHF TGTGCCAGCAGTGAAGTTGGACTACCCCACAATCAGCCCCAGCATTTT
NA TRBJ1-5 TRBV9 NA CASSGGGNQPQHF TGTGCCAGCAGCGGGGGGGGCAATCAGCCCCAGCATTTT
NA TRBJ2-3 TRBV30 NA CAWTQQGTGTDTQYF TGTGCCTGGACCCAACAGGGCACCGGGACAGATACGCAGTATTTT
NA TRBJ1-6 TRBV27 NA CASSLVGLHNSPLHF TGTGCCAGCAGTTTAGTGGGGCTACATAATTCACCCCTCCACTTT
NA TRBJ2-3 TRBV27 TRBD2 CASSLLAGGQDTQYF TGTGCCAGCAGTTTACTAGCGGGGGGGCAAGATACGCAGTATTTT
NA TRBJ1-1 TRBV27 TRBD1 CASSLSGGGNTEAFF TGTGCCAGCAGTTTATCAGGGGGCGGGAACACTGAAGCTTTCTTT
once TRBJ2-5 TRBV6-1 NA CASSEVGPETQYF TGTGCCAGCAGTGAAGTTGGCCCAGAGACCCAGTACTTC
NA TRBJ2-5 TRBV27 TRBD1 CASSVGTGGSQETQYF TGTGCCAGCAGTGTAGGGACAGGGGGCTCCCAAGAGACCCAGTACTTC
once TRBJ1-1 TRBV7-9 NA CASSLDAGAAFF TGTGCCAGCAGCTTAGATGCGGGTGCAGCTTTCTTT
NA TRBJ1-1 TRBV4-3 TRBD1 CASSQDLGQLNTEAFF TGCGCCAGCAGCCAAGATCTGGGACAGTTGAACACTGAAGCTTTCTTT
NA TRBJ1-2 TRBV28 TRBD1 CATFTGGAGYGYTF TGTGCCACCTTTACAGGGGGCGCGGGCTATGGCTACACCTTC
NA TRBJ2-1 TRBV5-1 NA CASSFWSTYNEQFF TGCGCCAGCAGCTTTTGGTCTACCTACAATGAGCAGTTCTTC
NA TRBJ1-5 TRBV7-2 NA CASSHGLGNQPQHF TGTGCCAGCAGCCACGGGTTGGGCAATCAGCCCCAGCATTTT
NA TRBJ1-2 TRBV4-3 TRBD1 CASSQEGTGRATNYGYTF TGCGCCAGCAGCCAAGAGGGGACAGGACGCGCAACTAACTATGGCTACACCTTC
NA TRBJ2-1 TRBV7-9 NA CASSHRRDEQFF TGTGCCAGCAGCCATCGGAGGGATGAGCAGTTCTTC
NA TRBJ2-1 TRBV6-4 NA CASSARGGAGYNEQFF TGTGCCAGCAGTGCTAGGGGGGGGGCCGGATACAATGAGCAGTTCTTC
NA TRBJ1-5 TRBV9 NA CASSRGEGPNQPQHF TGTGCCAGCAGCAGAGGGGAGGGGCCCAATCAGCCCCAGCATTTT
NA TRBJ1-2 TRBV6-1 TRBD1 CASSGWTGYGYTF TGTGCCAGCAGTGGATGGACAGGCTATGGCTACACCTTC
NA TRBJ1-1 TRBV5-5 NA CASSLALQGPTEAFF TGTGCCAGCAGCCTAGCCCTTCAGGGGCCCACTGAAGCTTTCTTT
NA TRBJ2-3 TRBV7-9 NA CASSLRETGPSTDTQYF TGTGCCAGCAGCTTAAGGGAGACAGGCCCCAGCACAGATACGCAGTATTTT
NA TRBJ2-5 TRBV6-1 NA CASSEALVRGAEETQYF TGTGCCAGCAGTGAAGCGCTTGTCAGGGGGGCTGAAGAGACCCAGTACTTC
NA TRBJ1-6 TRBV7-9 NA CASSREASPLHF TGTGCCAGCAGCCGAGAAGCTTCACCCCTCCACTTT
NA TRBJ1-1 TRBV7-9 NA CASSLSQGRNTEAFF TGTGCCAGCAGCCTCTCGCAGGGGCGGAACACTGAAGCTTTCTTT
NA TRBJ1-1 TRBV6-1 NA CASSESPRSTEAFF TGTGCCAGCAGTGAATCCCCCCGGAGCACTGAAGCTTTCTTT
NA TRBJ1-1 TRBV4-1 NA CASSLLRGGDTEAFF TGCGCCAGCAGCCTACTCAGGGGAGGGGACACTGAAGCTTTCTTT
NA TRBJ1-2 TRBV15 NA CATSRERSGYTF TGTGCCACCAGCAGAGAAAGGAGTGGCTACACCTTC
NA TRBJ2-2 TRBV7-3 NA CASSLDSRAGTGELFF TGTGCCAGCAGCTTAGATTCCAGGGCGGGGACCGGGGAGCTGTTTTTT
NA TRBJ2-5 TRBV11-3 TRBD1 CASSLGQGSDQETQYF TGTGCCAGCAGCTTAGGACAGGGGTCCGATCAAGAGACCCAGTACTTC
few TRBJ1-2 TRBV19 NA CASSIQRTAPGYTF TGTGCCAGTAGTATCCAACGGACAGCGCCCGGCTACACCTTC
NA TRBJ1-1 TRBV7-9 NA CASSLVRDRTEAFF TGTGCCAGCAGCTTAGTACGGGATAGGACTGAAGCTTTCTTT